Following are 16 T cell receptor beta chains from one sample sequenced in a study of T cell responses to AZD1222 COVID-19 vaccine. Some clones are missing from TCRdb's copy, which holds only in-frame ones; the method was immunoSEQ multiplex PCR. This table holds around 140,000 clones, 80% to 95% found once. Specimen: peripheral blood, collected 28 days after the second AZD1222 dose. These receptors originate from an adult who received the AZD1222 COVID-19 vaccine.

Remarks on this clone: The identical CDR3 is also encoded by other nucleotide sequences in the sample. CDR3 nucleotides: TGTGCCAGCAGTTTAGGGCGGGAGAACACTGAAGCTTTCTTT. This translates into CASSLGRENTEAFF. The V call is TRBV28, the J call TRBJ1-1, with D uncertain. CDR1 is MDHEN and CDR2 is SYDVKM in the germline V gene. This CDR3 is built from 14 residues. V was shortened by 2 bases and J by 1 base, with 8 bases between the two germline ends.

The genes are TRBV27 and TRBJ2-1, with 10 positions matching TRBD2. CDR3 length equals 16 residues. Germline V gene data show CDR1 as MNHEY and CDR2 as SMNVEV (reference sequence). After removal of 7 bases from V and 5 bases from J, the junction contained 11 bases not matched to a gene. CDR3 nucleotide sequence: TGTGCCAGCACCAAGGGAGCGGGAGGGGTCGACAATGAGCAGTTCTTC. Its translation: CASTKGAGGVDNEQFF.

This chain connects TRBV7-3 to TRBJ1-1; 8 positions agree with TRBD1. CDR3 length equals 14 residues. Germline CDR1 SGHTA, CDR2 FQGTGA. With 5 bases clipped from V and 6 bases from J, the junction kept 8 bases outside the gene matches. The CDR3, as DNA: TGTGCCAGCAGCAATTTCCAGGGGGCCTCTGAAGCTTTCTTT. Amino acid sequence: CASSNFQGASEAFF.

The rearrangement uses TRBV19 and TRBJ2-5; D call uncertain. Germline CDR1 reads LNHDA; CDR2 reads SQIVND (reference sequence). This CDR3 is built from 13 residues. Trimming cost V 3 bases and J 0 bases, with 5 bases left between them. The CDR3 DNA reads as TGTGCCAGTAGTATTGTGTACCAAGAGACCCAGTACTTC. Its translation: CASSIVYQETQYF.

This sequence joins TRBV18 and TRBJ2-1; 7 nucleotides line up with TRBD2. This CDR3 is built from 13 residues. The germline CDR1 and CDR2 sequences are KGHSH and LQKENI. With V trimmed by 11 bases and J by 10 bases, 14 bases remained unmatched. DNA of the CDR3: TGTGCCTCCCGAGGCCTAGCGGAGGGAGAGCAGTTCTTC. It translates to CASRGLAEGEQFF.

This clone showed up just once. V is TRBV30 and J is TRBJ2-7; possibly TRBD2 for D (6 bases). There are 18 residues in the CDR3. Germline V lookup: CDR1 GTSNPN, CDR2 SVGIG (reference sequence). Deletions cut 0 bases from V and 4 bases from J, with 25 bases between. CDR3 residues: CAWSVYNLAGTEFYEQYF. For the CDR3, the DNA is TGTGCCTGGAGTGTATACAACCTCGCGGGAACGGAGTTTTACGAGCAGTACTTC.

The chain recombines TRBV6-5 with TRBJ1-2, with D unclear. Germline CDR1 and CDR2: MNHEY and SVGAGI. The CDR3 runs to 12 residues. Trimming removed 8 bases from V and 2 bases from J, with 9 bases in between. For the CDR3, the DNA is TGTGCCAGCCGGACGGAGAACTATGGCTACACCTTC. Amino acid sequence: CASRTENYGYTF.

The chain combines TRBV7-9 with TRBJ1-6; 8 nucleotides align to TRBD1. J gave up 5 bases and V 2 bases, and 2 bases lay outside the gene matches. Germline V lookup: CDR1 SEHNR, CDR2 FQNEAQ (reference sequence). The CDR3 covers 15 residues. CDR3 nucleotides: TGTGCCAGCAGCTTACAGGGGGCCGATAATTCACCCCTCCACTTT. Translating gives CASSLQGADNSPLHF. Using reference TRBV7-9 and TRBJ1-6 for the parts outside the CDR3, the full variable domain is DTGVSQNPRHKITKRGQNVTFRCDPISEHNRLYWYRQTLGQGPEFLTYFQNEAQLEKSRLLSDRFSAERPKGSFSTLEIQRTEQGDSAMYLCASSLQGADNSPLHFGNGTRLTVT.

CDR3 sequence (DNA): TGTGCCAGCAGCTTACGGGAAGCTAACTATGGCTACACCTTC. Its translation: CASSLREANYGYTF. J is TRBJ1-2 and V is TRBV7-9, with D hard to call. CDR3 length: 14 amino acids. With 2 bases removed from V and 0 bases from J, the gap between germline ends came to 7 bases. CDR1 and CDR2 from the germline V gene are SEHNR and FQNEAQ (reference sequence).

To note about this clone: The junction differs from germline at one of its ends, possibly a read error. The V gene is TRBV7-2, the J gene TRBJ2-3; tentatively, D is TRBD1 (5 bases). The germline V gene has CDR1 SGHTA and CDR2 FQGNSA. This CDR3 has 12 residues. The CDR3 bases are TGTGCCAGCAGCTTTGGGGCGGTTATTCGGAATTTT. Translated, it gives CASSFGAVIRNF.

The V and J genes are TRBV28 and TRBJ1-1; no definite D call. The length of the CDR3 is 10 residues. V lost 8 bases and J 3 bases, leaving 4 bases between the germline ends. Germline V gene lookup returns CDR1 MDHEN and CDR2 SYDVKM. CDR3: CASHYTEAFF. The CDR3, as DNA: TGTGCCAGCCATTACACTGAAGCTTTCTTT.

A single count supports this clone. The DNA for the CDR3 is TGCGCCAGCAGTGAGTCGAGGGGGTTTCAACAGCCCCAGCATTTT. Its protein product is CASSESRGFQQPQHF. This chain connects TRBV10-1 to TRBJ1-5, with a possible D match to TRBD1 (6 bases). The germline CDR1 and CDR2 sequences are WNHNN and SYGVQD (reference sequence). This CDR3 has 15 residues. Trimming left V 0 bases short and J 7 bases short, with 13 bases between.

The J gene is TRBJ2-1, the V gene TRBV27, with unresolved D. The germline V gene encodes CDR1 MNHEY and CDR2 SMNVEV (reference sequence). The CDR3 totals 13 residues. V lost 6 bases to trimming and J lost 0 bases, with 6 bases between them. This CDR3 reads CASRPSSYNEQFF. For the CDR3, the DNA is TGTGCCAGCAGGCCTAGCTCCTACAATGAGCAGTTCTTC.

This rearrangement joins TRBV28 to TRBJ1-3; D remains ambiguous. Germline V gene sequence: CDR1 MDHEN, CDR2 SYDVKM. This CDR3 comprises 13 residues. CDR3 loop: CAIKQISGNTIYF. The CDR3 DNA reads TGTGCTATTAAACAAATCTCTGGAAACACCATATATTTT.

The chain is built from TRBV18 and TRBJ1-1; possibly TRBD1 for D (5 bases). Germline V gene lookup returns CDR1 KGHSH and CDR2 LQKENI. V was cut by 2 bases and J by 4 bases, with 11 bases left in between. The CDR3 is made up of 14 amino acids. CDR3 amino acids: CASSPGVQGTEAFF. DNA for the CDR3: TGTGCCAGCTCACCAGGGGTTCAGGGCACTGAAGCTTTCTTT. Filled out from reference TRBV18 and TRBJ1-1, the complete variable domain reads NAGVMQNPRHLVRRRGQEARLRCSPMKGHSHVYWYRQLPEEGLKFMVYLQKENIIDESGMPKERFSAEFPKEGPSILRIQQVVRGDSAAYFCASSPGVQGTEAFFGQGTRLTVV.

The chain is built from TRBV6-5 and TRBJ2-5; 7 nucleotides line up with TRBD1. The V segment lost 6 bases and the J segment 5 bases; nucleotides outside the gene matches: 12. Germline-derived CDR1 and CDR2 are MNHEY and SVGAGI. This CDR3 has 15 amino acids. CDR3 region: CASRMTGFSGETQYF. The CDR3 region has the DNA TGTGCCAGCAGGATGACAGGGTTCTCCGGGGAGACCCAGTACTTC.